The 2 T cell receptor beta chains below all came from one sample that was sequenced in a study of identical twins. One entry per CDR3 protein results from TCRdb running MiXCR on the 5' RACE reads. Among hundreds of thousands of distinct CDR3 sequences, 21% were seen once, and the ten largest hold approximately 4.5%. The same data also contributed to another study, on T cells expressing NK-cell markers.

Sequenced material: PBMCs. These receptors were obtained from a woman aged 18 to 35 in good health.

This chain connects TRBV15 to TRBJ1-6; 7 positions agree with TRBD1. Germline V gives CDR1 LNHNV, CDR2 YYDKDF (reference sequence). V shed 1 base, J shed 6 bases, and the junction held 0 bases outside the gene matches. The CDR3 sequence is 14 residues long. As DNA, the CDR3 is TGTGCCACCAGCAGAGGGGACAGTAATTCACCCCTCCACTTT. It translates to CATSRGDSNSPLHF.

This clonotype was picked up a small number of times. The rearrangement uses TRBV29-1 and TRBJ1-5, with D uncertain. The V gene's germline CDR1 is SQVTM and CDR2 ANQGSEA. CDR3 length: 15 amino acids. The CDR3, as DNA: TGCAGAAACTCCGGCCGGGGAGTAGGGTGTCAGCCCCAGCATTTT. It yields the protein CRNSGRGVGCQPQHF.